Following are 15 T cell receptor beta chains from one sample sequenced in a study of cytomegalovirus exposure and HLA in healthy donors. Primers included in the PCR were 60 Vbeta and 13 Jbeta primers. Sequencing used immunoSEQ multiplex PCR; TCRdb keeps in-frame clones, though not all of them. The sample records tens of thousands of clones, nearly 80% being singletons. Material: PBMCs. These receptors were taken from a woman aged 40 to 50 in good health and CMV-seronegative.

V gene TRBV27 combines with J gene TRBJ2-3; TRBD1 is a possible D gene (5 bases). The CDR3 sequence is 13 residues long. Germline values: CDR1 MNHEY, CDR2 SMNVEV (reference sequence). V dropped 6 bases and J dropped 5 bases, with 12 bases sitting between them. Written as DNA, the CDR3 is TGTGCCAGCAGAGGGGAAGACCGAGATACGCAGTATTTT. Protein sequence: CASRGEDRDTQYF.

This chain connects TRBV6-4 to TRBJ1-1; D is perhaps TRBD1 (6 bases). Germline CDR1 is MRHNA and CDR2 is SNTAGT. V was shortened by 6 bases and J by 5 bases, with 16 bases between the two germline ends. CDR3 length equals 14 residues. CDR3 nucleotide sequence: TGTGCCAGCAGATCGGGGGGCCGGGAAACTGAAGCTTTCTTT. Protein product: CASRSGGRETEAFF.

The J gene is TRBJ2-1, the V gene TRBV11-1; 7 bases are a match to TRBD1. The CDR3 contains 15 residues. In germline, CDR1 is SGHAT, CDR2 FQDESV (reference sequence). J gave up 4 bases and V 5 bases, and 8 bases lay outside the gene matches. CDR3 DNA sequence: TGTGCCAGCAGCCCCGGGACAGCGTATTACAATGAGCAGTTCTTC. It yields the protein CASSPGTAYYNEQFF.

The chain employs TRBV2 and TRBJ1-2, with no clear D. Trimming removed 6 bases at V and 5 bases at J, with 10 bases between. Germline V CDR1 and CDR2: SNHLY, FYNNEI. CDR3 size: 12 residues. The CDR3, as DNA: TGTGCCAGCAGCCAGGACTCATATGGCTACACCTTC. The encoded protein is CASSQDSYGYTF. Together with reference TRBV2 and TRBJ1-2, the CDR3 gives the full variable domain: EPEVTQTPSHQVTQMGQEVILRCVPISNHLYFYWYRQILGQKVEFLVSFYNNEISEKSEIFDDQFSVERPDGSNFTLKIRSTKLEDSAMYFCASSQDSYGYTFGSGTRLTVV.

For the CDR3, the DNA is TGTGCCATCAGTAAGCCCCCACGGAATGAGCAGTTCTTC. Amino acid sequence: CAISKPPRNEQFF. The V call is TRBV10-3, the J call TRBJ2-1, with no clear D. Trimming cost V 5 bases and J 7 bases, with 12 bases left between them. The CDR3 length is 13 residues. Germline V lookup: CDR1 ENHRY, CDR2 SYGVKD.

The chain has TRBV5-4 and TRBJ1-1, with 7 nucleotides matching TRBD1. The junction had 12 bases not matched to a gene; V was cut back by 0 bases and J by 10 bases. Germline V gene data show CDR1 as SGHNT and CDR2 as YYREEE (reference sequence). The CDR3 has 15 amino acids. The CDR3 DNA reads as TGTGCCAGCAGCTTGGAGGGGGCAGGGGCCGGTGCAGCTTTCTTT. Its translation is CASSLEGAGAGAAFF. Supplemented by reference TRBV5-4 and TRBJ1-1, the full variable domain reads ETGVTQSPTHLIKTRGQQVTLRCSSQSGHNTVSWYQQALGQGPQFIFQYYREEENGRGNFPPRFSGLQFPNYSSELNVNALELDDSALYLCASSLEGAGAGAAFFGQGTRLTVV.

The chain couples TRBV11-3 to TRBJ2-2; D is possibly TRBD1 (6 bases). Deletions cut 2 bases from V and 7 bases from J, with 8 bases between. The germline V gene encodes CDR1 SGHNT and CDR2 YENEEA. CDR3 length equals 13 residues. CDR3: CASSLQGSGELFF. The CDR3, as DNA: TGTGCCAGCAGCTTACAGGGGAGCGGGGAGCTGTTTTTT.

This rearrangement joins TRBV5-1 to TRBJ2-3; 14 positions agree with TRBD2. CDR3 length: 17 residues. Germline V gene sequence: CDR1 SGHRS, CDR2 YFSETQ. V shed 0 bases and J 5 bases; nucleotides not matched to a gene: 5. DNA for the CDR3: TGCGCCAGCAGCTTGGGGGGACTAGCGGGAGCGGGAGATACGCAGTATTTT. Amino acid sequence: CASSLGGLAGAGDTQYF.

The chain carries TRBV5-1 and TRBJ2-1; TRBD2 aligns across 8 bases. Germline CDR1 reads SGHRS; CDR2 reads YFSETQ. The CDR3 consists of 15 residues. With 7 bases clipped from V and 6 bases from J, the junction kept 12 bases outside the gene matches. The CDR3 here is CASCRSGTPLNEQFF. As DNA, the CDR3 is TGCGCCAGCTGCCGTAGCGGGACTCCCCTCAATGAGCAGTTCTTC.

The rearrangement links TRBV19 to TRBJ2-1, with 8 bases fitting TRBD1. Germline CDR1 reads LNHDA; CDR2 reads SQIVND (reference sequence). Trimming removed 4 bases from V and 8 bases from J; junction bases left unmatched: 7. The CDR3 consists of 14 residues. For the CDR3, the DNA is TGTGCCAGTAGTAGGGACAGGAGTTTTTATGAGCAGTTCTTC. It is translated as CASSRDRSFYEQFF.

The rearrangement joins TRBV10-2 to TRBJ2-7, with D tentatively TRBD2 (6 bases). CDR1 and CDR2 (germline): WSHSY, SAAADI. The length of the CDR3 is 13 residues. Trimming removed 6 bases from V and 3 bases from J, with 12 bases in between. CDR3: CASRAGTVYEQYF. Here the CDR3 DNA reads TGCGCCAGCAGGGCCGGGACTGTCTACGAGCAGTACTTC.

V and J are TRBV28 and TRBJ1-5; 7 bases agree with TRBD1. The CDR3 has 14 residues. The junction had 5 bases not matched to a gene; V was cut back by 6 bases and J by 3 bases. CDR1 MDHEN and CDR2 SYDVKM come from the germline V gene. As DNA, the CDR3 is TGTGCCAGCAGGGGGACAGTCTACAATCAGCCCCAGCATTTT. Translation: CASRGTVYNQPQHF.

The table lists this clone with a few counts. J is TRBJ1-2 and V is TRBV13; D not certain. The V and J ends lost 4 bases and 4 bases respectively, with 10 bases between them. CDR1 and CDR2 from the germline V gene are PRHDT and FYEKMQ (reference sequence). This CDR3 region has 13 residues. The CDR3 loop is CASSSTGIYGYTF. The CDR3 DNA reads TGTGCCAGCAGCTCAACCGGGATCTATGGCTACACCTTC.

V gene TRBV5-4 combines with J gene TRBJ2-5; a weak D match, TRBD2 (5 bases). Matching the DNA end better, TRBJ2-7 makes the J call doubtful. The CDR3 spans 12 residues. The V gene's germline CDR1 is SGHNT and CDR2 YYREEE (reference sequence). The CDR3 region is CASSFGDYEQYF. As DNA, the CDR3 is TGTGCCAGCAGCTTCGGGGACTACGAGCAGTACTTC.

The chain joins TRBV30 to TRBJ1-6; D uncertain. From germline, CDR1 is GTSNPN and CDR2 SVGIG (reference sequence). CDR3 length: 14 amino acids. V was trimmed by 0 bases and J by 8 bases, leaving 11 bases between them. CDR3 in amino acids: CAWSVVPSDSPLHF. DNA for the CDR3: TGTGCCTGGAGTGTGGTCCCTTCAGATTCACCCCTCCACTTT.